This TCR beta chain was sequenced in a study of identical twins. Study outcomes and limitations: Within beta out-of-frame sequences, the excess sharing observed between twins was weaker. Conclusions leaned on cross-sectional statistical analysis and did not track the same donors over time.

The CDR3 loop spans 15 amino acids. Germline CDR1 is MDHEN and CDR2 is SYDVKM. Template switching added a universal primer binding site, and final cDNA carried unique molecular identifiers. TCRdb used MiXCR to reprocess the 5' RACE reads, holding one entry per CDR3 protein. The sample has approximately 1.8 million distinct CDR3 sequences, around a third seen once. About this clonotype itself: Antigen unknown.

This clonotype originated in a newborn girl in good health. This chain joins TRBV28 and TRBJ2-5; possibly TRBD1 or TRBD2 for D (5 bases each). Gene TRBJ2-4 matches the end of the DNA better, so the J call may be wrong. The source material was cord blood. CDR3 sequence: CASSFGGSTKNIQYF. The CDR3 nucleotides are TGTGCCAGCAGTTTTGGGGGATCGACCAAAAACATTCAGTACTTC.